This entry concerns a single T cell receptor beta chain. Using the 5' RACE reads, TCRdb records one entry per CDR3 protein without DNA. This sample's table reports around 400,000 distinct CDR3 sequences. This sample is drawn from a study of monozygotic twins with inflammatory bowel disease. There are 14 residues in the CDR3. CDR1 and CDR2 (germline): LNHDA, SQIVND (reference sequence). The sequencing input was blood. This clonotype originated in a human donor with ulcerative colitis or Crohn's disease, or a healthy co-twin of an affected twin (not recorded which). The chain couples TRBV19 to TRBJ2-1; with no DNA, the TCRdb D assignment of TRBD1 cannot be verified. The CDR3 sequence: CASYPGPPNNEQFF.